Presented here are 8 T cell receptor beta chains from one specimen sequenced in a study of blood T cell repertoires in COVID-19. This table comes from immunoSEQ multiplex PCR, and its TCRdb copy is limited to in-frame clones, with some not included. The profile shows under 300,000 clones, 89% of them singletons. The sequencing sample was made of peripheral blood. These receptors came from a middle-aged woman who had recovered from COVID-19.

The V call is TRBV5-1, the J call TRBJ1-2; no clear D gene. This CDR3 spans 11 amino acids. The V gene lost 3 bases and the J gene lost 3 bases, with 3 bases spanning the gap. CDR1 and CDR2 from the germline V gene are SGHRS and YFSETQ. The DNA of the CDR3 is TGCGCCAGCAGCTCCGACTATGGCTACACCTTC. Translation: CASSSDYGYTF. The full variable domain, completed using reference TRBV5-1 and TRBJ1-2, is KAGVTQTPRYLIKTRGQQVTLSCSPISGHRSVSWYQQTPGQGLQFLFEYFSETQRNKGNFPGRFSGRQFSNSRSEMNVSTLELGDSALYLCASSSDYGYTFGSGTRLTVV.

The chain employs TRBV27 and TRBJ2-1, with 7 nucleotides matching TRBD2. CDR3 size: 15 residues. With 2 bases clipped from V and 9 bases from J, the junction kept 10 bases outside the gene matches. Per the germline V gene, CDR1 is MNHEY and CDR2 is SMNVEV (reference sequence). CDR3 coding DNA: TGTGCCAGCAGTTTACTACTAGCGCCTTTTGGTGAGCAGTTCTTC. Its translation: CASSLLLAPFGEQFF.

This chain connects TRBV15 to TRBJ1-2; the D gene is possibly TRBD1 (5 bases). Germline assignment: CDR1 LNHNV and CDR2 YYDKDF (reference sequence). Trimming took off 4 bases at V and 4 bases at J, with 16 bases between the two ends. This CDR3 is 15 amino acids long. CDR3 nucleotides: TGTGCCACCAGCACCGGCCAGGAGGGGACCTATGGCTACACCTTC. It encodes CATSTGQEGTYGYTF.

The chain recombines TRBV15 with TRBJ1-4, with 10 bases matching TRBD1. Germline V lookup: CDR1 LNHNV, CDR2 YYDKDF (reference sequence). The CDR3 loop spans 16 amino acids. The V and J ends lost 6 bases and 7 bases, in that order; junction bases with no gene match: 11. CDR3 region: CATRTLSRDRGEKLFF. CDR3 sequence (DNA): TGTGCCACCAGAACGTTATCCCGGGACAGGGGTGAAAAACTGTTTTTT.

The chain joins TRBV2 to TRBJ2-1; 10 nucleotides match TRBD2. Germline lookup yields CDR1 SNHLY and CDR2 FYNNEI. After removal of 0 bases from V and 7 bases from J, the junction contained 0 bases not matched to a gene. The CDR3 contains 14 residues. For the CDR3, the DNA is TGTGCCAGCAGTGAAGCGGGACTAGCGAATGAGCAGTTCTTC. It translates to CASSEAGLANEQFF.

This clone was counted once. This chain joins TRBV5-6 and TRBJ2-1, with 8 bases identical to TRBD2. This CDR3 has 18 amino acids. CDR1 is SGHDT and CDR2 is YYEEEE in the germline V gene. The trim removed 4 bases at V and 2 bases at J, leaving 14 bases unmatched. The CDR3 DNA follows: TGTGCCAGCAGCCCCGGGACTAGGAGAGATATAACCTACAATGAGCAGTTCTTC. This encodes CASSPGTRRDITYNEQFF.

The V gene is TRBV10-3, the J gene TRBJ2-3, with D perhaps TRBD1 (6 bases). The V gene lost 6 bases and the J gene lost 7 bases, with 17 bases spanning the gap. This CDR3 has 14 amino acids. Germline V CDR1 and CDR2: ENHRY, SYGVKD. The CDR3 nucleotides read TGTGCCATCAGCACACTAGGACAGCTTTATACGCAGTATTTT. Translation gives CAISTLGQLYTQYF.

This chain joins TRBV6-5 and TRBJ1-1; tentatively, D is TRBD1 (6 bases). The germline V and J ends were trimmed by 6 bases and 1 base, with 12 bases remaining between them. CDR3 length equals 14 residues. In germline, CDR1 is MNHEY, CDR2 SVGAGI. The CDR3 DNA sequence: TGTGCCAGCAGCCGGGACACCGCGAACACTGAAGCTTTCTTT. Protein: CASSRDTANTEAFF.